This TCR beta chain was retrieved from a study of cytomegalovirus exposure and HLA in healthy donors. The PCR had 60 Vbeta and 13 Jbeta primers. Only in-frame clones appear in the TCRdb table, and some are missing; sequencing was by immunoSEQ multiplex PCR. The table shows roughly 150,000 clones, with approximately 84% occurring only once. With 10 bases removed from V and 4 bases from J, the gap between germline ends came to 17 bases. Germline assignment: CDR1 SEHNR and CDR2 FQNEAQ (reference sequence). This CDR3 is 14 amino acids long. The specimen was PBMCs. The TCR comes from a young man in good health and CMV-seronegative. This chain links TRBV7-9 with TRBJ2-1, with a possible D match to TRBD1 (6 bases). This CDR3 is CAIQGFPLYNEQFF. The CDR3 nucleotides are TGTGCCATACAGGGCTTCCCTCTTTACAATGAGCAGTTCTTC. Based on the CDR3 plus reference TRBV7-9 and TRBJ2-1, the full variable domain is DTGVSQNPRHKITKRGQNVTFRCDPISEHNRLYWYRQTLGQGPEFLTYFQNEAQLEKSRLLSDRFSAERPKGSFSTLEIQRTEQGDSAMYLCAIQGFPLYNEQFFGPGTRLTVL.